This passage covers 7 T cell receptor beta chains from one sample sequenced in a study of blood T cell repertoires in COVID-19. Assay used: immunoSEQ multiplex PCR; TCRdb lists only in-frame clones, some missing. This sample has 99,000 or so clones, with roughly 82% found just once. The specimen sequenced was peripheral blood. The receptors originated from a man aged 60 to 75 with acute or convalescent COVID-19.

This chain links TRBV29-1 with TRBJ1-1; tentatively, D is TRBD1 (5 bases). The CDR3 covers 13 residues. The V end was cut by 4 bases, the J end by 0 bases, with 9 bases between. Looked up from germline, CDR1 is SQVTM and CDR2 is ANQGSEA. CDR3 in amino acids: CSVGGGMNTEAFF. The CDR3 DNA sequence: TGCAGCGTTGGTGGGGGGATGAACACTGAAGCTTTCTTT.

This chain connects TRBV6-5 to TRBJ2-2; 9 bases are a match to TRBD1. The CDR3 sequence is 14 residues long. With 4 bases clipped from V and 6 bases from J, the junction kept 3 bases outside the gene matches. CDR1 is MNHEY, CDR2 SVGAGI, per germline. The CDR3 here is CASSWDRVAGELFF. CDR3 DNA sequence: TGTGCCAGCAGTTGGGACAGGGTGGCCGGGGAGCTGTTTTTT.

This clone was recorded once. The chain carries TRBV7-9 and TRBJ2-3, with D uncertain. The V end was cut by 8 bases, the J end by 0 bases, with 12 bases between. The length of the CDR3 is 14 residues. Per germline, CDR1 SEHNR and CDR2 FQNEAQ (reference sequence). CDR3 amino acids: CASEDSSSTDTQYF. The CDR3 coding sequence is TGTGCCAGCGAGGATTCCTCTAGCACAGATACGCAGTATTTT.

The chain combines TRBV5-5 with TRBJ1-5; 10 bases line up with TRBD1. Germline V gene data show CDR1 as SGHKS and CDR2 as YYEKEE (reference sequence). J gave up 0 bases and V 1 base, and 10 bases lay outside the gene matches. This CDR3 has 19 residues. The CDR3 here is CASSLSGTGALYSNQPQHF. The CDR3 bases are TGTGCCAGCAGCTTGAGCGGGACAGGGGCACTCTATAGCAATCAGCCCCAGCATTTT.

The chain joins TRBV5-4 to TRBJ2-1; 12 nucleotides line up with TRBD2. The CDR3 is 16 amino acids. Germline-derived CDR1 and CDR2 are SGHNT and YYREEE (reference sequence). V was clipped by 0 bases and J by 4 bases; unmatched bases: 2. CDR3 in DNA: TGTGCCAGCAGCTTGGGGCTAGCGGGAGGGTACAATGAGCAGTTCTTC. This sequence encodes CASSLGLAGGYNEQFF.

The rearrangement uses TRBV5-1 and TRBJ2-7; 11 bases fit TRBD1. CDR1 is SGHRS and CDR2 is YFSETQ in the germline V gene. CDR3 size: 16 residues. V shed 3 bases, J shed 3 bases, and the junction held 8 bases outside the gene matches. In DNA, the CDR3 is TGCGCCAGCAGCTCAGACCCGGGACAGGGGGTCTACGAGCAGTACGTC. Residues: CASSSDPGQGVYEQYV.

The rearrangement uses TRBV15 and TRBJ1-2; D uncertain. CDR1 LNHNV and CDR2 YYDKDF come from the germline V gene (reference sequence). The CDR3 contains 16 residues. Trimming pared 5 bases from V and 8 bases from J, leaving 24 bases between. The CDR3 here is CATSATLAASRSGYTF. The CDR3 DNA reads TGTGCCACCAGCGCTACCCTGGCTGCTTCCAGGTCAGGCTACACCTTC.